These 18 T cell receptor beta chains originate from one sample sequenced in a study of T-cell reconstitution after alpha-beta-depleted transplantation in children. Researchers prepared the TCRbeta library using unique molecular identifiers, the study reports. TCRdb analysed the PCR reads with MiXCR anew, one entry per CDR3 protein. The sample includes 500,000 or so distinct CDR3 sequences, approximately 32% seen only once; the top ten take around 2.3%. Sequenced here: PBMCs from the stem cell graft donor, sampled from the stem cell graft. The receptors stem from a human donor who donated a stem cell graft to a child with aplastic anemia.

The DNA of the CDR3 is TGCAGTGCTGGGGACGGCGGGAGGGACACTGAAGCTTTCTTT. Translating gives CSAGDGGRDTEAFF. The V and J genes are TRBV20-1 and TRBJ1-1, with D maybe TRBD1 (5 bases). The CDR3 is 14 residues long. V lost 5 bases to trimming and J lost 3 bases, with 16 bases between them. Germline V gene lookup returns CDR1 DFQATT and CDR2 SNEGSKA (reference sequence).

The gene calls are TRBV6-5 and TRBJ2-1; D unclear. This CDR3 region has 13 residues. Germline CDR1 and CDR2: MNHEY and SVGAGI. V was cut by 6 bases and J by 4 bases, with 10 bases left in between. CDR3 sequence (DNA): TGTGCCAGCAGATACAGAGCATACAATGAGCAGTTCTTC. The encoded protein is CASRYRAYNEQFF.

The chain links TRBV12-3 or TRBV12-4 to TRBJ2-3; tentatively, D is TRBD2 (6 bases). CDR3 length equals 14 residues. V was trimmed by 6 bases and J by 4 bases, leaving 14 bases between them. DNA of the CDR3: TGTGCCAGCAGCTATAGCGGAGGGTCAGATACGCAGTATTTT. Amino acid sequence: CASSYSGGSDTQYF.

The chain is built from TRBV20-1 and TRBJ1-1; D call uncertain. The CDR3 has 12 amino acids. V was pared by 2 bases and J by 7 bases, with 11 bases between. Germline CDR1 DFQATT, CDR2 SNEGSKA (reference sequence). The CDR3 reads CSARLIRIEAFF. For the CDR3, the DNA is TGCAGTGCTAGACTTATTCGGATTGAAGCTTTCTTT.

This clonotype was counted at least ten times. The chain uses TRBV6-5 and TRBJ2-3; D is possibly TRBD2 (6 bases). Germline assignment: CDR1 MNHEY and CDR2 SVGAGI. The CDR3 is 16 amino acids. Trimming shortened V by 2 bases and J by 1 base, and 13 bases separated the two germline ends. The chain's CDR3 is CASSYVGASGTDTQYF. The CDR3 DNA sequence: TGTGCCAGCAGTTACGTCGGCGCTAGCGGCACAGATACGCAGTATTTT.

The V and J genes are TRBV5-1 and TRBJ2-3, with TRBD2 matching 7 bases. This CDR3 has 15 residues. CDR1 SGHRS and CDR2 YFSETQ come from the germline V gene. Germline trimming cut 4 bases from V and 5 bases from J; bases unmatched to any gene: 10. The CDR3 region is CASSELMSGGDTQYF. The CDR3 bases are TGCGCCAGCAGCGAGCTTATGTCGGGAGGAGATACGCAGTATTTT.

The V call is TRBV29-1, the J call TRBJ1-1, with D unresolved. V was cut by 5 bases and J by 5 bases, with 6 bases left in between. The CDR3 loop spans 10 amino acids. CDR1 is SQVTM and CDR2 is ANQGSEA in the germline V gene. For the CDR3, the DNA is TGCAGCGTTACAAAAACTGAAGCTTTCTTT. This translates into CSVTKTEAFF.

The chain is built from TRBV7-9 and TRBJ2-5; TRBD1 matches at 8 bases. Trimming removed 3 bases from V and 2 bases from J; junction bases left unmatched: 11. The CDR3 totals 17 residues. Germline V gives CDR1 SEHNR, CDR2 FQNEAQ (reference sequence). The DNA of the CDR3 is TGTGCCAGCAGCTTCACCGGACAGGGTTTGTCGCAAGAGACCCAGTACTTC. Its translation is CASSFTGQGLSQETQYF.

The genes are TRBV18 and TRBJ2-5; D is unclear. In germline, CDR1 is KGHSH, CDR2 LQKENI. With 6 bases removed from V and 4 bases from J, the gap between germline ends came to 12 bases. The CDR3 sequence is 13 residues long. CDR3: CASSQKARETQYF. For the CDR3, the DNA is TGTGCCAGCTCCCAGAAGGCCCGAGAGACCCAGTACTTC.

The rearrangement uses TRBV6-2 or TRBV6-3 and TRBJ2-3, with 8 positions matching TRBD2. Germline V CDR1 and CDR2: MNHEY, SVGEGT. Germline trimming cut 6 bases from V and 3 bases from J; bases unmatched to any gene: 11. This CDR3 is built from 16 residues. CDR3 nucleotide sequence: TGTGCCAGCAGCCCCCGCGGTAGCGGGACGACAGATACGCAGTATTTT. Translation gives CASSPRGSGTTDTQYF.

The chain combines TRBV7-9 with TRBJ1-1; tentatively, D is TRBD1 (5 bases). The CDR3 runs 15 residues. V was cut by 8 bases and J by 0 bases, with 16 bases left in between. The V gene's germline CDR1 is SEHNR and CDR2 FQNEAQ (reference sequence). CDR3 sequence: CASGRDVGLNTEAFF. For the CDR3, the DNA is TGTGCCAGCGGGAGGGACGTCGGATTGAACACTGAAGCTTTCTTT.

V is TRBV5-1 and J is TRBJ2-1; TRBD2 is a possible D gene (5 bases). Germline values: CDR1 SGHRS, CDR2 YFSETQ. V lost 1 base, J lost 4 bases, and 15 bases lay in between. The length of the CDR3 is 16 residues. Here the CDR3 DNA reads TGCGCCAGCAGCTTGAGAGCGGTCGTCGGGTACAATGAGCAGTTCTTC. It specifies CASSLRAVVGYNEQFF.

The V and J genes are TRBV29-1 and TRBJ2-1; 12 positions match TRBD2. The CDR3 is 15 residues long. Germline V CDR1 and CDR2: SQVTM, ANQGSEA. V shed 4 bases and J 5 bases; nucleotides not matched to a gene: 6. The CDR3 spells CSVGGTSGFNNEQFF. In nucleotides, the CDR3 is TGCAGCGTTGGAGGGACTAGCGGGTTCAACAATGAGCAGTTCTTC.

Only a few counts were recorded for this clonotype. The chain employs TRBV29-1 and TRBJ2-1; D uncertain. V lost 3 bases and J lost 8, with 11 bases in between. The CDR3 is 12 residues long. Per the germline V gene, CDR1 is SQVTM and CDR2 is ANQGSEA. The CDR3 sequence: CSVDKGWDEQFF. The CDR3 nucleotides read TGCAGCGTTGATAAGGGATGGGATGAGCAGTTCTTC.

This chain connects TRBV12-5 to TRBJ2-2, with D maybe TRBD1 (6 bases). The CDR3 totals 16 residues. Germline CDR1 and CDR2: LGHNT and FRNRAP. V shed 4 bases and J shed 9 bases, with 21 bases lying between them. CDR3 in amino acids: CASGSPGDTTNRELFF. The CDR3 DNA reads TGTGCTAGTGGTTCCCCAGGGGACACGACAAACCGGGAGCTGTTTTTT. The whole variable domain, remainder taken from reference TRBV12-5 and TRBJ2-2, is DARVTQTPRHKVTEMGQEVTMRCQPILGHNTVFWYRQTMMQGLELLAYFRNRAPLDDSGMPKDRFSAEMPDATLATLKIQPSEPRDSAVYFCASGSPGDTTNRELFFGEGSRLTVL.

Ten or more counts support this clonotype. The chain links TRBV12-3 or TRBV12-4 to TRBJ2-2, with 7 bases lining up with TRBD1. V trimming: 8 bases; J trimming: 4 bases; junction bases outside the gene matches: 4. This CDR3 comprises 13 residues. The CDR3: CASDREPTGELFF. The CDR3 nucleotides read TGTGCCAGCGACAGGGAACCCACCGGGGAGCTGTTTTTT.

The genes are TRBV30 and TRBJ1-2; no firm D call. The V end was cut by 2 bases, the J end by 4 bases, with 8 bases between. The CDR3 runs 12 residues. Germline CDR1 and CDR2: GTSNPN and SVGIG (reference sequence). CDR3 residues: CAWSRRGYGYTF. The CDR3 DNA reads TGTGCCTGGAGTCGTAGAGGCTATGGCTACACCTTC.

This clonotype was recorded a few times. V is TRBV5-5 and J is TRBJ2-7; D ambiguous. Per germline, CDR1 SGHKS and CDR2 YYEKEE (reference sequence). CDR3 length: 13 amino acids. Deletions cut 5 bases from V and 3 bases from J, with 12 bases between. This CDR3 reads CASSSGPVYEQYV. The CDR3 coding sequence is TGTGCCAGCAGTTCCGGACCAGTCTACGAGCAGTACGTC.